The following is a T cell receptor (beta chain) sequence with its context. Its antigen has not been determined. No base qualities exist here, and no much larger clone lies one base off it. The sequencing machine was an Illumina NovaSeq 6000. TCR cDNA was synthesized by 5'RACE template switching, which introduced a universal primer site and unique molecular identifiers. cDNA synthesis was primed from both the TCR alpha and TCR beta constant segments. Library amplification used two PCR steps, and the second PCR step added sample barcodes and sequencing adapters. Libraries were sequenced on Illumina HiSeq 2500 (2x100 bp) or NovaSeq (2x150 bp). From the authors' description of their analysis: Demultiplexing of reads and collapsing into UMI consensus sequences were performed with MIGEC, and V(D)J alignment was carried out with MiXCR. Clonotypes responding to the vaccine were identified with edgeR on replicate PBMC samples, with the criteria of FDR below 0.01 and a log2 fold change above 5 up to day 15. Bulk clonotypes were assigned CD4 or CD8 identity according to which sequenced CD4 or CD8 repertoire held them at higher abundance. TCRdb took the public reads, trimmed them with fastp at Q25, ran MiXCR for clone calling and kept in-frame beta chains. Every distinct CDR3 protein forms one entry, paired with its most common genes and DNA. The authors' filters were not applied to this entry. Present in this sample are approximately 330,000 distinct CDR3 sequences, over 4% of which were seen just once. The ten most abundant clones make up 20% to 25% of the sample.

This entry belongs to a study of T cells after yellow fever vaccination (dated by TCRdb to between 2019 and 2020). Some background on the complete study: The SMART-Seq v4 Ultra Low Input RNA kit was used to prepare libraries from fractions with low cell numbers. Two healthy male donors, one aged 18 to 30 and one aged 30 to 40 years, made up the cohort. Bulk TCR alpha and beta repertoires were sequenced longitudinally to track T-cell clones before and after primary and booster YFV17D yellow fever vaccination. Bulk PBMC replicates and cell subsets were isolated from blood drawn at multiple timepoints before and after both primary and secondary immunization. Results the study describes overall, beyond this receptor: Most clones expanded after primary vaccination (almost 97% of CD4 and roughly 90% of CD8) were re-detected after the booster, suggesting that broad memory maintenance occurred. A small share of clonotypes was detected in both CD4 and CD8 compartments, with the overlap likely arising from convergent recombination. Because the study included only a couple of donors, the extent to which the findings can be generalized is limited. Compared with the primary T-cell response, the secondary T-cell response was weaker but faster, peaking on day 5 rather than day 15. Because abundant contaminating clonotypes from the bulk population could be contained in FACS-sorted repertoires, computational filtering was required.

The treatment or condition tag for this specimen amounts to: live attenuated yellow fever vaccine strain. At each blood-draw timepoint, two biological replicates of bulk PBMCs were collected. PBMCs were isolated from peripheral blood using a standard Ficoll-Paque protocol. TriZol was used to extract RNA from bulk PBMCs, CD4 and CD8 fractions, and dextramer-positive and dextramer-negative fractions. Per the germline V gene, LGHNA is the CDR1 and YSLEER is the CDR2. Trimming removed 4 bases from V and 0 bases from J, leaving 13 bases between the germline ends. From cysteine to phenylalanine, the CDR3 is 15 amino acids long. Of the read, only the CDR3 DNA is kept; its 45 bases are in frame from base 1.

This receptor was obtained from a young man who received the YFV17D yellow fever vaccine. Specimen: PBMCs, collected 5 days after the yellow fever booster vaccination. Here the chain combines TRBV4-3 and TRBJ2-7; no confident D gene assignment can be made. The DNA sequence follows: TGCGCCAGCAGCCGCATTCATGACACCTCCTACGAGCAGTACTTC. Translation gives CASSRIHDTSYEQYF.